This TCR beta chain derives from a study of blood T cells in healthy people across ages. On this clonotype: Its antigen is currently unknown.

The sample providers were healthy Caucasian people from Russia, aged about 6 to 90. Total RNA was isolated from each sample in quantities of at least 5 micrograms. Combining a sample-barcoded 5' primer with a J-beta primer mix, a second PCR ran for roughly 7 to 12 cycles. MiXCR, applied by TCRdb to the 5' RACE reads, yields one record per CDR3 protein. The table lists 1,100,000 or so distinct CDR3 sequences, under 45% of them singletons. The CDR3 extends over 15 amino acids. V was cut by 4 bases and J by 5 bases, with 18 bases left in between. Germline V CDR1 and CDR2: SGHRS, YFSETQ. Study-wide results and caveats: Among long-lived donors, naive CD4+ cells were more numerous and diversity higher than in aged donors. TCR beta diversity per million T cells fell roughly linearly with age.

This clonotype was obtained from a woman in her sixties in good health. V is TRBV5-1 and J is TRBJ1-1; D possibly corresponds to TRBD1 (6 bases). The sequenced material came from blood. CDR3 coding DNA: TGCGCCAGCAGCCCAGGGGCTTTGGGTTCGACTGAAGCTTTCTTT. Its translation is CASSPGALGSTEAFF.